The 10 T cell receptor beta chains below come from one sample, sequenced in a study of spatial heterogeneity in lung cancer. Whole-study results and caveats: Counts of expanded alpha and beta TCRs within tumors tracked the tumor nonsynonymous mutation count.

Time point defined: sample taken at primary tumor resection. TCRdb reprocessed the 5' RACE reads via MiXCR and lists one record per CDR3 protein. The sample yields 17,000 or so distinct CDR3 sequences, 6.2% seen once. These receptors have no known antigen. The input for sequencing was lung tumor tissue, taken at surgery. Source of these receptors: a male donor with early-stage non-small cell lung cancer.

This clonotype was counted only a few times. This beta chain is an unintended read in a library built for alpha chains; its size means little. V usage is TRBV2 and J usage is TRBJ2-5; no firm D call. Germline loops: CDR1 SNHLY, CDR2 FYNNEI. Trimming took off 3 bases at V and 4 bases at J, with 12 bases between the two ends. The CDR3 covers 14 residues. The CDR3 loop reads CASSEKALRETQYF. As DNA, the CDR3 is TGTGCCAGCAGTGAGAAGGCTCTACGAGAGACCCAGTACTTC.

This clonotype was observed at least ten times. This beta chain lies outside the target of a library built for alpha chains; its clone size means little. V and J are TRBV7-2 and TRBJ2-1; 7 nucleotides align to TRBD2. The CDR3 is 15 amino acids. Trimming cost V 7 bases and J 5 bases; bases outside gene matches: 11. CDR1 and CDR2 (germline): SGHTA, FQGNSA. The CDR3 DNA reads TGTGCCAGCACCGACTGGACTAGTGACAACAATGAGCAGTTCTTC. Residues: CASTDWTSDNNEQFF.

This clonotype has only a few counts. A library prepared for alpha chains yielded this beta chain as an off-target read; its size is of little meaning. This chain links TRBV19 with TRBJ2-3, with TRBD2 matching over 7 bases. The trim removed 5 bases at V and 0 bases at J, leaving 8 bases unmatched. The CDR3 consists of 16 residues. CDR1 and CDR2 (germline): LNHDA, SQIVND (reference sequence). CDR3 region: CASSPYGAGSTDTQYF. The DNA for the CDR3 is TGTGCCAGTAGTCCCTATGGAGCGGGGAGCACAGATACGCAGTATTTT.

A note on this clonotype: Being one base from a much bigger clone, this may be a read error. As an off-target read in a library built for alpha chains, this beta chain has a frequency of little significance. The CDR3 nucleotides are TGTGCCTGCAGTTTCGGGAGATACTATGGCTACACCTTC. It is translated as CACSFGRYYGYTF. J is TRBJ1-2 and V is TRBV28; D gene ambiguous. The CDR3 has 13 amino acids. Per the germline V gene, CDR1 is MDHEN and CDR2 is SYDVKM.

This clonotype was detected ten times or more. The library was prepared for alpha chains; this beta chain is a stray read, so its frequency means little. V usage is TRBV20-1 and J usage is TRBJ1-2; D call uncertain. Trimming removed 0 bases at V and 4 bases at J, with 12 bases between. Germline CDR1 reads DFQATT; CDR2 reads SNEGSKA (reference sequence). The CDR3 is 14 amino acids. DNA of the CDR3: TGCAGTGCTAGAGATAGTCGCAGCTCCTATGGCTACACCTTC. It specifies CSARDSRSSYGYTF.

Turning to this clonotype: A much larger clonotype is one base distant, so this may be a read error. A library prepared for alpha chains yielded this beta chain as an off-target read; its size is of little meaning. The CDR3 here is CASSADSAPEAFF. The CDR3 DNA reads as TGCGCCAGCAGCGCCGACAGTGCACCTGAAGCTTTCTTT. The V call is TRBV5-1, the J call TRBJ1-1; weak D call: TRBD1 (5 bases). V lost 4 bases and J lost 6, with 13 bases in between. This CDR3 region has 13 residues. Germline V gives CDR1 SGHRS, CDR2 YFSETQ.

This clonotype has a count of ten or more. For a library built for alpha chains, this beta chain is a stray read; little rests on its size. The chain carries TRBV6-6 and TRBJ2-2, with 7 nucleotides matching TRBD2. From germline, CDR1 is MNHNY and CDR2 SVGAGI (reference sequence). The CDR3 loop spans 15 amino acids. Germline trimming cut 7 bases from V and 6 bases from J; bases unmatched to any gene: 11. The CDR3 nucleotides read TGTGCCAGCAACGACCCTCGGCGGGAGTCCGGGGAGCTGTTTTTT. Its translation: CASNDPRRESGELFF.

The sample holds many counts of this clonotype. The library was built for alpha chains, so this beta chain is an off-target read and its size means little. CDR3 DNA: TGTGCCAGCAGTTTAGGAGTCGTCGGTGCTACTGAAGCTTTCTTT. Amino acids: CASSLGVVGATEAFF. The gene calls are TRBV12-3 or TRBV12-4 and TRBJ1-1; D remains ambiguous. CDR3 length: 15 residues. Trimming pared 1 base from V and 5 bases from J, leaving 14 bases between.

There are many counts of this clonotype. This beta chain is a stray read from a library made for alpha chains; its abundance is not meaningful. This chain's CDR3 is CASSSRLVLGPEQYF. Here the CDR3 DNA reads TGTGCCAGCAGCTCCAGACTGGTTCTTGGACCCGAGCAGTACTTC. J is TRBJ2-7 and V is TRBV7-9, with D unresolved. V lost 4 bases, J lost 6 bases, and 19 bases lay in between. The germline CDR1 and CDR2 sequences are SEHNR and FQNEAQ (reference sequence). The CDR3 is made up of 15 amino acids.

The table lists this clonotype with many counts. Because this beta chain is a stray read in a library intended to capture alpha chains, its abundance should not be given much weight. The chain combines TRBV27 with TRBJ1-2, with D perhaps TRBD1 (6 bases). Looked up from germline, CDR1 is MNHEY and CDR2 is SMNVEV (reference sequence). Trimming shortened V by 2 bases and J by 8 bases, and 15 bases separated the two germline ends. The CDR3 consists of 14 residues. The CDR3 DNA reads TGTGCCAGCAGTTTACGTGCGGGGGCGAGCGGCTACACCTTC. Translation: CASSLRAGASGYTF.